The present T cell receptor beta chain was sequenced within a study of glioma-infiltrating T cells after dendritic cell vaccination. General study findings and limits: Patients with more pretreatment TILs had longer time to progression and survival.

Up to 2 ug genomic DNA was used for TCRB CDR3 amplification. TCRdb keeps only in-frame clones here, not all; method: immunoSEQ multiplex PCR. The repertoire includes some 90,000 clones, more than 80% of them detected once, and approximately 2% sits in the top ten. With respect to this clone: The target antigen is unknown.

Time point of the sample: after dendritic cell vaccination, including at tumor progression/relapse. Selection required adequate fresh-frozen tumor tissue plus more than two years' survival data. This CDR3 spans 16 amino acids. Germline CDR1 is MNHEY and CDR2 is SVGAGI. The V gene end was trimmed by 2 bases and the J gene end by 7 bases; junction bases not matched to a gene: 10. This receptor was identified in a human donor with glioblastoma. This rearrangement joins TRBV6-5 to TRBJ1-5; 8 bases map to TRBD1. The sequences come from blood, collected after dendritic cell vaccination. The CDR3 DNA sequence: TGTGCCAGCAGTTACGTCGACAGGGGAGTGAGGCAGCCCCAGCATTTT. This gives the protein CASSYVDRGVRQPQHF.